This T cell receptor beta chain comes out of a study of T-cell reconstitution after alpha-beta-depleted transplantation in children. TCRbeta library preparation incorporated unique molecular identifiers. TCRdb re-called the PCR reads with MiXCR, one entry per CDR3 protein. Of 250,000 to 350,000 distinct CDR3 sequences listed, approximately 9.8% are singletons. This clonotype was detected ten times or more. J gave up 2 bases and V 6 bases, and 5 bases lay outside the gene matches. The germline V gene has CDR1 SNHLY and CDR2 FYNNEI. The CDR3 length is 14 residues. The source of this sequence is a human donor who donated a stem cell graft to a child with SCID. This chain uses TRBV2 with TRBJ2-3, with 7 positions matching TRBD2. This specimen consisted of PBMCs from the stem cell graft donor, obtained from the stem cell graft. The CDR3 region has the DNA TGTGCCAGCAGAGCGGGAAGAACCACAGATACGCAGTATTTT. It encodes CASRAGRTTDTQYF.